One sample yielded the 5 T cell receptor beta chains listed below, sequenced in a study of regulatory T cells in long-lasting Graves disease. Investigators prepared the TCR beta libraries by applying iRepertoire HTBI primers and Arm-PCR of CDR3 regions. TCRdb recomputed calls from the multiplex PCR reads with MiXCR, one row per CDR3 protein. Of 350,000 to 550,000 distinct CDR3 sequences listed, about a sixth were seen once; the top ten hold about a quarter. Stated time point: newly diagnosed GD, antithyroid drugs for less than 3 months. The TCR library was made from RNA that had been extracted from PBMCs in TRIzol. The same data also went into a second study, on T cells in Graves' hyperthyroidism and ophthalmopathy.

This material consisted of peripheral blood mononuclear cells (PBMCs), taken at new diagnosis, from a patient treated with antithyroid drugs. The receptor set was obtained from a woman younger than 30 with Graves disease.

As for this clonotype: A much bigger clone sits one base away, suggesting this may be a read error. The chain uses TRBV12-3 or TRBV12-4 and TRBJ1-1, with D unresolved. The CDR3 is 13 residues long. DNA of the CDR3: TGTGCCAGCAGCCATTCCCTGAACACTGAAGTTTTCTTT. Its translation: CASSHSLNTEVFF.

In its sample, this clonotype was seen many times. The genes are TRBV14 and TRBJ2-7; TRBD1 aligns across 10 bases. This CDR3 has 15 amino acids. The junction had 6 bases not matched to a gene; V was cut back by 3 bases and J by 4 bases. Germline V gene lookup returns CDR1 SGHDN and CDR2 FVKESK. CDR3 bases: TGTGCCAGCAGCCACCTCAGACAGGGGGCTTACGAGCAGTACTTC. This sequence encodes CASSHLRQGAYEQYF.

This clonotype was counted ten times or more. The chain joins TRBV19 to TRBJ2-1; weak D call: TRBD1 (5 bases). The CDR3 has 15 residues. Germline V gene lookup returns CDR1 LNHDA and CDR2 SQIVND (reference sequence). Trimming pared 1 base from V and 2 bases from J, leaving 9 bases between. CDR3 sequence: CASSIGAGTYNEQFF. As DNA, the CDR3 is TGTGCCAGTAGTATAGGGGCAGGGACCTACAATGAGCAGTTCTTC.

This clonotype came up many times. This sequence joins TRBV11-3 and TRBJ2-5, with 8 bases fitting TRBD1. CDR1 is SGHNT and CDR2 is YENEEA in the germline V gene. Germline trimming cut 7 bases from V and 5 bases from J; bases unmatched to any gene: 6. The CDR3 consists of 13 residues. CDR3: CASKDRDFETQYF. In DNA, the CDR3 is TGTGCCAGCAAGGACAGGGACTTTGAGACCCAGTACTTC.

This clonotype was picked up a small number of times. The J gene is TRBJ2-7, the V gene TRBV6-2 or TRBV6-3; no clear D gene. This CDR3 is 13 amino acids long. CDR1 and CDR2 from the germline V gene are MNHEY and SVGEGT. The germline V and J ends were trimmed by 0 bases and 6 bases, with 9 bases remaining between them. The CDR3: CASSYSSSIEQYF. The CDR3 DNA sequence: TGTGCCAGCAGTTACTCGTCGTCGATCGAGCAGTACTTC.